Only a few counts were recorded for the clone carrying this TCR beta chain. The antigen remains unidentified. The junction departs from the called germline gene at one end, perhaps through a read error. The sample originates from a study of blood T cells in healthy people across ages. Study context: When template switching was applied, about one barcoded beta molecule was captured per two T cells. Whole-study findings and limits: Researchers deemed the diversity estimates from one million T cells underestimates.

Alongside a J-beta primer mix, a sample-barcoded 5' primer served in a second PCR lasting roughly 6 to 11 cycles. TCRdb re-analysed the 5' RACE reads in MiXCR, keeping a single row per CDR3 protein. Here the sample spans about 800,000 distinct CDR3 sequences, 20% to 25% being singletons. This CDR3 has 13 residues. Per the germline V gene, CDR1 is MNHEY and CDR2 is SMNVEV (reference sequence). The same data also contributed to another study, on T cells of mothers and their children.

The chain is built from TRBV27 and TRBJ1-2; maybe TRBD1 (5 bases). The sequenced sample consisted of blood. The receptor comes from a boy aged 5-17 years in good health. The CDR3 DNA reads as TGTGCCAGGAGTTTAAACCAGGGCTATGGCTACACCTTC. Amino acids: CARSLNQGYGYTF.